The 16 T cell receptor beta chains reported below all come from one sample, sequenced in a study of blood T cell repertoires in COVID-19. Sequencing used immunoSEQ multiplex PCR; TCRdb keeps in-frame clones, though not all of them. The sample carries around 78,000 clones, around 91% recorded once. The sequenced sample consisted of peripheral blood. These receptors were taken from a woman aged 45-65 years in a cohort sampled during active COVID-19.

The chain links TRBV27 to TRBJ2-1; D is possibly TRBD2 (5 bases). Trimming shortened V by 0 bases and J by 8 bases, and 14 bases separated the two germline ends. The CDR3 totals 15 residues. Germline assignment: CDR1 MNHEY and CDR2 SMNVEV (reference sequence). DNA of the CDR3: TGTGCCAGCAGTTTATCTCTACGGCGGGCGGATGAGCAGTTCTTC. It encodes CASSLSLRRADEQFF.

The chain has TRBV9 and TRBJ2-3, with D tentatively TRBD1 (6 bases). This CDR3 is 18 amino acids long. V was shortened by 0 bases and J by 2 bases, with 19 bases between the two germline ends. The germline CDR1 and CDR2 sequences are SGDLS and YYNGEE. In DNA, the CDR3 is TGTGCCAGCAGCGTAGGGGGGCTAGCTGCTGGGCTCACAGATACGCAGTATTTT. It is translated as CASSVGGLAAGLTDTQYF.

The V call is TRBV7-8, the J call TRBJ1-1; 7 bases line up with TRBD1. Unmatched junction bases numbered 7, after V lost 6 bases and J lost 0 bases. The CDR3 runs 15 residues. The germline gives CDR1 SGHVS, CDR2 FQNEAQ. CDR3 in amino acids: CASRNRGGVNTEAFF. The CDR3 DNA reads TGTGCCAGCAGAAACAGGGGCGGGGTGAACACTGAAGCTTTCTTT.

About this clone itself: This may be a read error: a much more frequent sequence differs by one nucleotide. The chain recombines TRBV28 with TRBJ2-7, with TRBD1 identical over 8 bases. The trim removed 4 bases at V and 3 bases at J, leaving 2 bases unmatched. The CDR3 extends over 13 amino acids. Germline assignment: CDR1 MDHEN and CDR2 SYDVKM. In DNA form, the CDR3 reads TGTGCCAGCAGTTCGGACAGGGACTACGAGCAGTACTTC. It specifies CASSSDRDYEQYF.

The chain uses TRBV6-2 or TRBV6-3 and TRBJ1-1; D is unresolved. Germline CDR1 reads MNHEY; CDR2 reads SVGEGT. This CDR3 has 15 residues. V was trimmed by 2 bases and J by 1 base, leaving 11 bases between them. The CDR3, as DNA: TGTGCCAGCAGTTACGACGACGGCGGGAACACTGAAGCTTTCTTT. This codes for CASSYDDGGNTEAFF.

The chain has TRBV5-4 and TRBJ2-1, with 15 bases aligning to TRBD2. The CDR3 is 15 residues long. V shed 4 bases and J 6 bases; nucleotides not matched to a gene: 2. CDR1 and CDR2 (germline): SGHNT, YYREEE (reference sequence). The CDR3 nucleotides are TGTGCCAGCAGCGGACTAGCGGGAGGGGCCAATGAGCAGTTCTTC. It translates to CASSGLAGGANEQFF. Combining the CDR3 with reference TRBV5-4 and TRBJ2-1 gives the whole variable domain ETGVTQSPTHLIKTRGQQVTLRCSSQSGHNTVSWYQQALGQGPQFIFQYYREEENGRGNFPPRFSGLQFPNYSSELNVNALELDDSALYLCASSGLAGGANEQFFGPGTRLTVL.

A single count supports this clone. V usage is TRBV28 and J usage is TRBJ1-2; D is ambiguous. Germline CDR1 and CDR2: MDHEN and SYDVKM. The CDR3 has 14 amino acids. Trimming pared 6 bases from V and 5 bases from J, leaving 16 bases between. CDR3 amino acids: CASRYPGIRYGYTF. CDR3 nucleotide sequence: TGTGCCAGCAGGTACCCCGGGATCCGTTATGGCTACACCTTC.

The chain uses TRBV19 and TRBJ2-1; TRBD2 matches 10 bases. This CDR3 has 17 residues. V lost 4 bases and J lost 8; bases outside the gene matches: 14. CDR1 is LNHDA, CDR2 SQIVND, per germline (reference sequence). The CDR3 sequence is CASSTSGAGGFGDEQFF. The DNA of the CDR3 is TGTGCCAGTAGTACCTCAGGAGCGGGAGGGTTTGGGGATGAGCAGTTCTTC.

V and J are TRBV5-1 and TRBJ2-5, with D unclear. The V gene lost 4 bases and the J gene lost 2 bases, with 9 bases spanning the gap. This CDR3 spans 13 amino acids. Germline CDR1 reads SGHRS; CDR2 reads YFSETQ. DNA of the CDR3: TGCGCCAGCAGCCTTAGTCAACAAGAGACCCAGTACTTC. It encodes CASSLSQQETQYF.

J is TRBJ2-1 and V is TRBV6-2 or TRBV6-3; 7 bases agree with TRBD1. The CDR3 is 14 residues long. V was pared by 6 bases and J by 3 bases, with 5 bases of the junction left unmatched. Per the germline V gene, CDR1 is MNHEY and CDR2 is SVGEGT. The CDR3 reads CASSFGTDYNEQFF. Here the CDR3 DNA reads TGTGCCAGCAGCTTCGGGACAGACTACAATGAGCAGTTCTTC.

The CDR3 protein is CASSPQATPGQPQHF. CDR3 nucleotide sequence: TGTGCCAGCTCACCACAAGCGACCCCGGGTCAGCCCCAGCATTTT. The chain combines TRBV18 with TRBJ1-5; D remains ambiguous. Per germline, CDR1 KGHSH and CDR2 LQKENI. This CDR3 contains 15 residues. Trimming removed 1 base from V and 6 bases from J, with 13 bases in between. Drawing the rest from reference TRBV18 and TRBJ1-5, the complete variable domain is NAGVMQNPRHLVRRRGQEARLRCSPMKGHSHVYWYRQLPEEGLKFMVYLQKENIIDESGMPKERFSAEFPKEGPSILRIQQVVRGDSAAYFCASSPQATPGQPQHFGDGTRLSIL.

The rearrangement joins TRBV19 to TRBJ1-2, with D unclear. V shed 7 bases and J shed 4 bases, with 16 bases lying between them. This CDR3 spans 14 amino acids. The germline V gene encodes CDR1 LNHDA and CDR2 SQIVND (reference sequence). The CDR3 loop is CASIRRGSGYGYTF. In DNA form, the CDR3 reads TGTGCCAGTATCCGCCGGGGATCTGGCTATGGCTACACCTTC.

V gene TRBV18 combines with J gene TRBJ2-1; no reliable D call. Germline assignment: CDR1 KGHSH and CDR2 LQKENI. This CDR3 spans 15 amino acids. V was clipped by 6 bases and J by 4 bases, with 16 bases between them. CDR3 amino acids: CASSLGTEAYNEQFF. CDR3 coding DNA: TGTGCCAGCTCCCTAGGAACCGAGGCGTACAATGAGCAGTTCTTC.

CDR3 amino acids: CASLDRRSYEQYF. The CDR3 bases are TGTGCCAGCCTGGACAGGCGGTCCTACGAGCAGTACTTC. The V call is TRBV28, the J call TRBJ2-7; 7 bases agree with TRBD1. The CDR3 is 13 amino acids. Trimming cost V 8 bases and J 1 base; bases outside gene matches: 5. The V gene's germline CDR1 is MDHEN and CDR2 SYDVKM.

CDR3 in amino acids: CASSEGGMLDTEAFF. The DNA for the CDR3 is TGCGCCAGCAGTGAGGGAGGGATGCTGGACACTGAAGCTTTCTTT. The chain employs TRBV10-2 and TRBJ1-1; D unresolved. Trimming shortened V by 2 bases and J by 3 bases, and 13 bases separated the two germline ends. The CDR3 runs to 15 residues. CDR1 is WSHSY and CDR2 is SAAADI in the germline V gene.

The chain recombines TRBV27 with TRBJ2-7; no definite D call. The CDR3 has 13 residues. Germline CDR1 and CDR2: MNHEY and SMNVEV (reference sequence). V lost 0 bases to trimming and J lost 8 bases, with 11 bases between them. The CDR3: CASSLSRPIKQYF. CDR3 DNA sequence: TGTGCCAGCAGTTTATCGAGGCCAATTAAGCAGTACTTC.